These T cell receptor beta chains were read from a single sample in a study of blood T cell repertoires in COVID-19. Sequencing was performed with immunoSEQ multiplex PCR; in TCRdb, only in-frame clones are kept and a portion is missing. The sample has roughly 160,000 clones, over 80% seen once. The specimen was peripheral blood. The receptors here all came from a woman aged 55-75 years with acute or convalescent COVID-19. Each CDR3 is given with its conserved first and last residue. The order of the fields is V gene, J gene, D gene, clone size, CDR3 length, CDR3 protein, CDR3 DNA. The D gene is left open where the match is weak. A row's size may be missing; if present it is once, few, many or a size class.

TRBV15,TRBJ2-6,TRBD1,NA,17,CATSVAQGASGANVLTF,TGTGCCACCAGCGTCGCTCAGGGGGCAAGTGGGGCCAACGTCCTGACTTTC
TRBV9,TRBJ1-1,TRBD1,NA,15,CASSIGQGKNTEAFF,TGTGCCAGCAGCATCGGACAGGGTAAGAACACTGAAGCTTTCTTT
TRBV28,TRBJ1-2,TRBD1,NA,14,CASSLGQGKYGYTF,TGTGCCAGCAGTTTAGGACAGGGGAAATATGGCTACACCTTC
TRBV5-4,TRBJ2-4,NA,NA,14,CASSSRDSPNIQYF,TGTGCCAGCAGCTCTCGCGATAGCCCAAACATTCAGTACTTC
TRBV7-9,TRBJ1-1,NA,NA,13,CASGRAGNTEAFF,TGTGCCTCCGGGAGGGCCGGGAACACTGAAGCTTTCTTT
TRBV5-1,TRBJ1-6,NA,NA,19,CASSLTGSFTRSYNSPLHF,TGCGCCAGCAGCTTAACCGGGTCCTTTACCCGGTCCTATAATTCACCCCTCCACTTT
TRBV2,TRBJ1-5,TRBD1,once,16,CASSEATGGGNQPQHF,TGTGCCAGCAGTGAAGCGACAGGGGGTGGCAATCAGCCCCAGCATTTT
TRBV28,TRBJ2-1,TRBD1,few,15,CASTSGDRVSNEQFF,TGTGCCAGCACCTCCGGGGACAGGGTAAGCAATGAGCAGTTCTTC
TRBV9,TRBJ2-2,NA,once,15,CASSVVPRATGELFF,TGTGCCAGCAGCGTAGTTCCCAGGGCCACCGGGGAGCTGTTTTTT
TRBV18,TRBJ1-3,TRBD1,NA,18,CASSPTNTWGQGSDTIYF,TGTGCCAGCTCTCCAACCAACACTTGGGGACAGGGGTCGGACACCATATATTTT
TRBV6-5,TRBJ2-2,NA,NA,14,CASSYAPLHGELFF,TGTGCCAGCAGTTACGCCCCACTCCACGGGGAGCTGTTTTTT
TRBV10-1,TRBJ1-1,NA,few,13,CASSVDTNTEAFF,TGCGCCAGCAGTGTAGACACGAACACTGAAGCTTTCTTT
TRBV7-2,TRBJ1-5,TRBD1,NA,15,CASSLETGENQPQHF,TGTGCCAGCAGCTTAGAGACAGGGGAGAATCAGCCCCAGCATTTT
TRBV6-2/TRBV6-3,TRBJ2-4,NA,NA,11,CASSYSGIQYF,TGTGCCAGCAGTTACAGCGGCATTCAGTACTTC
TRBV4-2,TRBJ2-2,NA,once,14,CASSQDVRSGELFF,TGTGCCAGCAGCCAAGATGTCCGGTCCGGGGAGCTGTTTTTT
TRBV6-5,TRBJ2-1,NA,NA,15,CASTTPGFRYNEQFF,TGTGCCAGCACCACCCCAGGGTTTCGTTACAATGAGCAGTTCTTC
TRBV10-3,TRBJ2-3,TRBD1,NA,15,CAISHTGDSTDTQYF,TGTGCCATCAGCCACACCGGGGACAGTACAGATACGCAGTATTTT
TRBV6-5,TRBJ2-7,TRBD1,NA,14,CASSYLTGAYEQYF,TGTGCCAGCAGTTACTTGACAGGGGCCTACGAGCAGTACTTC
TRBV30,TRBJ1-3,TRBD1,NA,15,CAWSVTGGIGNTIYF,TGTGCCTGGAGTGTCACAGGGGGCATTGGAAACACCATATATTTT
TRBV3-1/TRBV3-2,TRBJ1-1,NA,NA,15,CASSQAKGGGTEAFF,TGTGCCAGCAGCCAAGCCAAGGGCGGGGGCACTGAAGCTTTCTTT
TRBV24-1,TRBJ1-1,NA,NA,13,CATSEQGNTEAFF,TGTGCCACCAGTGAGCAGGGTAACACTGAAGCTTTCTTT
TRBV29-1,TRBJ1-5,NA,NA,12,CSVLVSNQPQHF,TGCAGCGTCCTAGTGAGCAATCAGCCCCAGCATTTT
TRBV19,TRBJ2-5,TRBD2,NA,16,CASGLAGGAGQETQYF,TGTGCCAGTGGACTAGCGGGGGGGGCGGGCCAAGAGACCCAGTACTTC
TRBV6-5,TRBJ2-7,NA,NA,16,CASSYSSGGFSYEQYF,TGTGCCAGCAGTTACTCTTCAGGGGGGTTCTCCTACGAGCAGTACTTC
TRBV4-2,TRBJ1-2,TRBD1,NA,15,CASSQTGTGGDGYTF,TGTGCCAGCAGCCAAACCGGGACAGGGGGCGATGGCTACACCTTC
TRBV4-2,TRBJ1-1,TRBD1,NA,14,CASSRQGAVTEAFF,TGTGCCAGCAGTCGACAGGGGGCCGTCACTGAAGCTTTCTTT
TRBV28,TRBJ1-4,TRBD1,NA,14,CASTGGRGLEKLFF,TGTGCCAGCACCGGTGGAAGGGGGCTTGAAAAACTGTTTTTT
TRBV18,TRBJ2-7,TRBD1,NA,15,CASSPPTGMGNEQYF,TGTGCCAGCTCACCCCCGACAGGGATGGGGAACGAGCAGTACTTC
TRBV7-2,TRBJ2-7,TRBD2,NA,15,CASSSGLAGSSVQYF,TGTGCCAGCAGCTCGGGACTAGCGGGGAGTTCTGTGCAGTACTTC
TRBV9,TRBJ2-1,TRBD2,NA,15,CASTLAGESYNEQFF,TGTGCCAGCACCCTAGCGGGGGAGTCCTACAATGAGCAGTTCTTC
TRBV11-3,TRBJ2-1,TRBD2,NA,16,CASSATSGGPLNEQFF,TGTGCCAGCAGCGCGACTAGCGGGGGGCCTCTCAATGAGCAGTTCTTC
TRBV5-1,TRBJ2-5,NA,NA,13,CASSLWPSETQYF,TGCGCCAGCAGCTTGTGGCCTTCCGAGACCCAGTACTTC
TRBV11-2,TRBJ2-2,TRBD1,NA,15,CASSLGTGNTGELFF,TGTGCCAGCAGCTTAGGGACAGGGAACACCGGGGAGCTGTTTTTT
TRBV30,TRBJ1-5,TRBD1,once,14,CACGQGDSNQPQHF,TGTGCCTGCGGACAGGGGGATAGCAATCAGCCCCAGCATTTT
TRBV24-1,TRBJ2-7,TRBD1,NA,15,CATSDTGQGLYEQYF,TGTGCCACCAGTGATACAGGACAGGGTCTCTACGAGCAGTACTTC
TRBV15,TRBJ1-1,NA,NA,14,CATSRTRVSTEAFF,TGTGCCACCAGCAGAACCAGGGTATCCACTGAAGCTTTCTTT
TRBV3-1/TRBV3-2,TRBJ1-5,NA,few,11,CASSPNQPQHF,TGTGCCAGCAGCCCAAATCAGCCCCAGCATTTT
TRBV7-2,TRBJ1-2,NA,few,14,CASRTSGGKSGYTF,TGTGCCAGCAGGACAAGCGGGGGGAAGAGTGGCTACACCTTC
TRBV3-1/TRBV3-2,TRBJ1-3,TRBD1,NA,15,CASSQDRGSGNTIYF,TGTGCCAGCAGCCAAGACAGGGGGTCTGGAAACACCATATATTTT
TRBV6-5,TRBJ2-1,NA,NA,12,CASSLSPNEQFF,TGTGCCAGCAGTCTTAGCCCGAATGAGCAGTTCTTC
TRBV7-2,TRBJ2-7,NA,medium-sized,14,CASSLELRNYEQYF,TGTGCCAGCAGCTTAGAGCTGAGAAACTACGAGCAGTACTTC
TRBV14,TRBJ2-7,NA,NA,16,CASSPDSGTPSYEQYF,TGTGCCAGCAGCCCGGATTCCGGGACACCCTCCTACGAGCAGTACTTC
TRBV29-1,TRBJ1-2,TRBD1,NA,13,CSVAGGANYGYTF,TGCAGCGTGGCAGGGGGAGCTAACTATGGCTACACCTTC
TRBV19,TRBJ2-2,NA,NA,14,CASSISASTGELFF,TGTGCCAGTAGTATATCAGCGAGCACCGGGGAGCTGTTTTTT
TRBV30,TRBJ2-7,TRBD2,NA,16,CAWSGTSGRSSYEQYF,TGTGCCTGGAGTGGTACTAGCGGGAGGAGCTCCTACGAGCAGTACTTC
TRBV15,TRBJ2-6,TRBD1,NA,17,CATSGGTGVSGANVLTF,TGTGCCACCAGCGGAGGGACAGGGGTGTCTGGGGCCAACGTCCTGACTTTC
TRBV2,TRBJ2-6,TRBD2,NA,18,CASSVTSGGPAGANVLTF,TGTGCCAGCAGTGTGACTAGCGGGGGGCCTGCTGGGGCCAACGTCCTGACTTTC
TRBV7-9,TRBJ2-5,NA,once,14,CASSLGAGPGTQYF,TGTGCCAGCAGCTTAGGTGCAGGCCCAGGGACCCAGTACTTC
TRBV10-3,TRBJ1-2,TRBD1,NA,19,CAISEPRGTGGERGYGYTF,TGTGCCATCAGTGAGCCGAGGGGGACAGGGGGAGAAAGAGGCTATGGCTACACCTTC
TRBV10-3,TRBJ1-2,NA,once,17,CAISGFTGLKPNYGYTF,TGTGCCATCAGTGGCTTCACAGGGTTAAAACCTAACTATGGCTACACCTTC
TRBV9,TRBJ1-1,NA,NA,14,CASSPHARNTEAFF,TGTGCCAGCAGCCCGCACGCCAGGAACACTGAAGCTTTCTTT